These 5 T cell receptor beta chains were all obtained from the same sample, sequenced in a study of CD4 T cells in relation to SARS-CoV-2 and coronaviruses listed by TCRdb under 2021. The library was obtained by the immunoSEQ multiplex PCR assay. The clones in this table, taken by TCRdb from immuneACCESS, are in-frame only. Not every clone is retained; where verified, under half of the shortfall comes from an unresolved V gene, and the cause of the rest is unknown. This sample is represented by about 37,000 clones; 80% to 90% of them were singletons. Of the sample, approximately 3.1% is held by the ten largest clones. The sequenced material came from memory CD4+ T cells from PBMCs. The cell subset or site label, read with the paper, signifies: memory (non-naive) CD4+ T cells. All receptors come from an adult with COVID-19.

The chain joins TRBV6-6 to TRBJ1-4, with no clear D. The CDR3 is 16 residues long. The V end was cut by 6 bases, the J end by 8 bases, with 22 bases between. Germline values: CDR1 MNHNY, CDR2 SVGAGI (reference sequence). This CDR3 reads CASRYPPGIKGEKLFF. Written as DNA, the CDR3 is TGTGCCAGCAGATACCCCCCCGGGATAAAAGGGGAAAAACTGTTTTTT.

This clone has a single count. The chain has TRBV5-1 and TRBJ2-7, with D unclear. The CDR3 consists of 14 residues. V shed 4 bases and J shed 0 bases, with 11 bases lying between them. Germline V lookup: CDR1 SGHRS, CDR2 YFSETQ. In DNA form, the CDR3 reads TGCGCCAGCAGCGATACGACCGCCTCCTACGAGCAGTACTTC. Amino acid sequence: CASSDTTASYEQYF.

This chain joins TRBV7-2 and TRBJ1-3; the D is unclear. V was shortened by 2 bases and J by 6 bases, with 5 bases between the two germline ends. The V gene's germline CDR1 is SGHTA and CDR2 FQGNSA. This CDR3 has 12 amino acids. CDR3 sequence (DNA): TGTGCCAGCAGCTTAACTGTAAACACCATATATTTT. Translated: CASSLTVNTIYF.

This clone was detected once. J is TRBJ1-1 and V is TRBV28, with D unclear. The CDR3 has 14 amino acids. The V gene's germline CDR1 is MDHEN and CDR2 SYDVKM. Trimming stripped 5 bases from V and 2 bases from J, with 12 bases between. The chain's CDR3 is CASSPPGSNTEAFF. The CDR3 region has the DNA TGTGCCAGCAGTCCCCCCGGGTCAAACACTGAAGCTTTCTTT.

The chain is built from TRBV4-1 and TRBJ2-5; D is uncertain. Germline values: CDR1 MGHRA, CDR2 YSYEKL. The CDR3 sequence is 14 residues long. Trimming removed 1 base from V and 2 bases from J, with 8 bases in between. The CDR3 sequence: CASSQGARQETQYF. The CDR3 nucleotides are TGCGCCAGCAGCCAAGGTGCCCGGCAAGAGACCCAGTACTTC.